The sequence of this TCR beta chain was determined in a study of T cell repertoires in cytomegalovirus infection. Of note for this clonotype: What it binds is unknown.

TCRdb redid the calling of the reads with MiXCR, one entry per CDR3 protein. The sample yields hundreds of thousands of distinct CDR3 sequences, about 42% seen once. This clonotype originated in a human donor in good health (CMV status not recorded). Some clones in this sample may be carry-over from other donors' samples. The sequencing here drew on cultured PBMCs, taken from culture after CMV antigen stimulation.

The CDR3 spells CASSRRDNEQFF. The CDR3 DNA reads as TGTGCCAGCAGCCGAAGAGACAATGAGCAGTTCTTC. The rearrangement links TRBV7-2 to TRBJ2-1; D ambiguous. Germline V lookup: CDR1 SGHTA, CDR2 FQGNSA. This CDR3 contains 12 residues. Trimming took off 5 bases at V and 5 bases at J, with 7 bases between the two ends.